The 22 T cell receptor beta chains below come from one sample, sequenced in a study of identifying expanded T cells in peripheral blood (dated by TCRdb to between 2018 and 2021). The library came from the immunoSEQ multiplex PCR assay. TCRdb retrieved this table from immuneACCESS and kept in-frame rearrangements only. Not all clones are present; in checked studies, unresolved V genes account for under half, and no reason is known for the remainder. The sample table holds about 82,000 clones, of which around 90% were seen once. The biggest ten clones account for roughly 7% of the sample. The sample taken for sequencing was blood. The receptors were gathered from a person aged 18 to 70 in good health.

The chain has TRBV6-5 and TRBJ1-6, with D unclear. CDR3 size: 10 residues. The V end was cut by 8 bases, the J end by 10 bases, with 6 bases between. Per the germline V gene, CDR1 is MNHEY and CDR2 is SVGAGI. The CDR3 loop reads CASRRSPLHF. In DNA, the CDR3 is TGTGCCAGCCGAAGATCACCCCTCCACTTT.

The CDR3 loop reads CASSPQPDSFTEAFF. In DNA form, the CDR3 reads TGTGCCAGCTCACCCCAACCGGACAGTTTTACTGAAGCTTTCTTT. The rearrangement joins TRBV18 to TRBJ1-1; a possible D gene is TRBD1 (6 bases). Germline loops: CDR1 KGHSH, CDR2 LQKENI. The CDR3 has 15 amino acids. V was clipped by 3 bases and J by 5 bases, with 16 bases between them.

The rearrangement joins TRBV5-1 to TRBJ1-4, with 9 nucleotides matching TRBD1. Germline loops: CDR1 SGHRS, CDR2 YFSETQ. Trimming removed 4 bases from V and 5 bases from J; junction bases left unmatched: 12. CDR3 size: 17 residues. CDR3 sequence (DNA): TGCGCCAGCAGCCCGGAGGGACAGGGAAGACTAAATGAAAAACTGTTTTTT. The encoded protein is CASSPEGQGRLNEKLFF. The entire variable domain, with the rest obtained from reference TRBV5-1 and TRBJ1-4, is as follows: KAGVTQTPRYLIKTRGQQVTLSCSPISGHRSVSWYQQTPGQGLQFLFEYFSETQRNKGNFPGRFSGRQFSNSRSEMNVSTLELGDSALYLCASSPEGQGRLNEKLFFGSGTQLSVL.

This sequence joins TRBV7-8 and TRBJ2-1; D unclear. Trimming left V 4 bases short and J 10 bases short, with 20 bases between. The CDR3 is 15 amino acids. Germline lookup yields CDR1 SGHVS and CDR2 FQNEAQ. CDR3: CASSYSLLRAREQFF. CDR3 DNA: TGTGCCAGCAGCTACTCGCTGTTACGGGCCCGGGAGCAGTTCTTC.

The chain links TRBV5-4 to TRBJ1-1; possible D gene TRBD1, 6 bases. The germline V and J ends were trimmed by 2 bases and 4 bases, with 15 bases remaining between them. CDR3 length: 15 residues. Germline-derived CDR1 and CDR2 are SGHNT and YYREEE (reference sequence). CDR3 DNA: TGTGCCAGCAGCTTCCCGAGCGAGGGGGGCACTGAAGCTTTCTTT. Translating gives CASSFPSEGGTEAFF. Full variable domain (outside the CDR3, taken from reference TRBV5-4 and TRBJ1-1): ETGVTQSPTHLIKTRGQQVTLRCSSQSGHNTVSWYQQALGQGPQFIFQYYREEENGRGNFPPRFSGLQFPNYSSELNVNALELDDSALYLCASSFPSEGGTEAFFGQGTRLTVV.

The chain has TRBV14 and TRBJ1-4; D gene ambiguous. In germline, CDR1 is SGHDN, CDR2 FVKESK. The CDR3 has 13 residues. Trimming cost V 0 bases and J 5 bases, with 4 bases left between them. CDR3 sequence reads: CASSQEGNEKLFF. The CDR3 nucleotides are TGTGCCAGCAGCCAAGAAGGGAATGAAAAACTGTTTTTT.

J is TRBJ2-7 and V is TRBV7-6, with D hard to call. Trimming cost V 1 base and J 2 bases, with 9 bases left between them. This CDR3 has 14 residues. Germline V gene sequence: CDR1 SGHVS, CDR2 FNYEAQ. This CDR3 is CASSLGVTTYEQYF. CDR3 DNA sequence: TGTGCCAGCAGCTTAGGGGTAACGACCTACGAGCAGTACTTC.

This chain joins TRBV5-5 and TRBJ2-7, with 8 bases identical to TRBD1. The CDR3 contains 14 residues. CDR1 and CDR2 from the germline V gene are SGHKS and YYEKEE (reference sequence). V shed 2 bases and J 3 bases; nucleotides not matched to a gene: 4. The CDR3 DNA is TGTGCCAGCAGCTTAGGACAGGGACACTACGAGCAGTACTTC. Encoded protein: CASSLGQGHYEQYF. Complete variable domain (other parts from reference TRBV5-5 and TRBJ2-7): DAGVTQSPTHLIKTRGQQVTLRCSPISGHKSVSWYQQVLGQGPQFIFQYYEKEERGRGNFPDRFSARQFPNYSSELNVNALLLGDSALYLCASSLGQGHYEQYFGPGTRLTVT.

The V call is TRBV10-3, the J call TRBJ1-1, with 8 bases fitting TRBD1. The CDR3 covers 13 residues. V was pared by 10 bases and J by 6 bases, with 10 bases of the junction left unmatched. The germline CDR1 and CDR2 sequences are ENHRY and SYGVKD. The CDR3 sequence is CATGQGTLSEAFF. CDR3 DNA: TGTGCCACCGGACAGGGTACCCTGTCTGAAGCTTTCTTT.

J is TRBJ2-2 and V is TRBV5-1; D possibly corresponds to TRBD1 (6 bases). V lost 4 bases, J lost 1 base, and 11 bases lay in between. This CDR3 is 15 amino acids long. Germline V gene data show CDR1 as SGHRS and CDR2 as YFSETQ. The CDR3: CASSRTTGNTGELFF. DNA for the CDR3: TGCGCCAGCAGCCGGACGACAGGGAACACCGGGGAGCTGTTTTTT.

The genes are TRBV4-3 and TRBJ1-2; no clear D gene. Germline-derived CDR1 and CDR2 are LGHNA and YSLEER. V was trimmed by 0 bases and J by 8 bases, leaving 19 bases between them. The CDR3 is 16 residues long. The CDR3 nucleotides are TGCGCCAGCAGCCAAGATTACCTCGTCCCCAGGCAAGGCTACACCTTC. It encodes CASSQDYLVPRQGYTF.

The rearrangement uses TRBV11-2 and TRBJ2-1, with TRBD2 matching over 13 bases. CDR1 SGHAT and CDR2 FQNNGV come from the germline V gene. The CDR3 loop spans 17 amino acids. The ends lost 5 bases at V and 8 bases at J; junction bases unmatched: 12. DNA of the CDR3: TGTGCCAGCAGCGTAGGAACTAGCGGGGGGGCCGTGGATGAGCAGTTCTTC. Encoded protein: CASSVGTSGGAVDEQFF. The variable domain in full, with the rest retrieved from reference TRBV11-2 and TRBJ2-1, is EAGVAQSPRYKIIEKRQSVAFWCNPISGHATLYWYQQILGQGPKLLIQFQNNGVVDDSQLPKDRFSAERLKGVDSTLKIQPAKLEDSAVYLCASSVGTSGGAVDEQFFGPGTRLTVL.

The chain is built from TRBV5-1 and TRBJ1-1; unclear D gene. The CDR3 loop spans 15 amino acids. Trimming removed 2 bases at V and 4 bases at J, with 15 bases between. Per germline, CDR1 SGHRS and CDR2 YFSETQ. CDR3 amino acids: CASSFGVSKGTEAFF. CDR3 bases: TGCGCCAGCAGCTTTGGAGTCAGTAAGGGCACTGAAGCTTTCTTT.

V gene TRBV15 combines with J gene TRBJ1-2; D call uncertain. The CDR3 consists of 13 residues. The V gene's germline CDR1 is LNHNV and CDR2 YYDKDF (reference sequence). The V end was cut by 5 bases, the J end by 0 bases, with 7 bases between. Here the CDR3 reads CATSSTPNYGYTF. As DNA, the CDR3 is TGTGCCACCAGCTCCACTCCTAACTATGGCTACACCTTC.

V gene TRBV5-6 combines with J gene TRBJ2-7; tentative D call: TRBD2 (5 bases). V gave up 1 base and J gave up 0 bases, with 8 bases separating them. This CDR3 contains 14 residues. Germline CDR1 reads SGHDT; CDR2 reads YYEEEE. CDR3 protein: CASSLNGNSYEQYF. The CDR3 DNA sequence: TGTGCCAGCAGCTTGAACGGGAACTCCTACGAGCAGTACTTC.

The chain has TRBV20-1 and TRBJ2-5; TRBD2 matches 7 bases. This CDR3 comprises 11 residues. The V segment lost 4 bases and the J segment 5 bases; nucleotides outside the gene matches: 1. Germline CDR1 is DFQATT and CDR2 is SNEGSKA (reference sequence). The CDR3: CSAKRGETQYF. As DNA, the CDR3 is TGCAGTGCTAAGCGGGGCGAGACCCAGTACTTC.

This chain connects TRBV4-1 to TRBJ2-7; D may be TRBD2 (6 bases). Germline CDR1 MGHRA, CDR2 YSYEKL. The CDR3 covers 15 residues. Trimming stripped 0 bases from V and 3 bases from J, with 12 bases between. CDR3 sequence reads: CASSQEGSGHYEQYF. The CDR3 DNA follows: TGCGCCAGCAGCCAAGAGGGTAGCGGCCACTACGAGCAGTACTTC.

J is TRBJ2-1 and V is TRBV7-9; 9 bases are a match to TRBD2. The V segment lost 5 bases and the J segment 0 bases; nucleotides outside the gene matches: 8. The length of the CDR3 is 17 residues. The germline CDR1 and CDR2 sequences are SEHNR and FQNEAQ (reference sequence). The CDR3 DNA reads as TGTGCCAGCAGCACTACTAGCGGGTCGAGCTCCTACAATGAGCAGTTCTTC. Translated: CASSTTSGSSSYNEQFF.

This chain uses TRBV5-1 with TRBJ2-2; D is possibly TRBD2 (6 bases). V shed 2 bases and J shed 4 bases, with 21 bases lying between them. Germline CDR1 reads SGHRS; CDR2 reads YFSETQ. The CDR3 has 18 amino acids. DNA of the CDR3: TGCGCCAGCAGCTTCAGGACGCTCGGGAGTGGGGTCACCGGGGAGCTGTTTTTT. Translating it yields CASSFRTLGSGVTGELFF.

The CDR3 here is CSVDEGESGYTF. The CDR3 region has the DNA TGCAGCGTTGATGAGGGGGAGAGTGGCTACACCTTC. V is TRBV29-1 and J is TRBJ1-2; weak D call: TRBD1 (6 bases). This CDR3 spans 12 amino acids. Germline V CDR1 and CDR2: SQVTM, ANQGSEA. Trimming cost V 3 bases and J 7 bases, with 12 bases left between them.

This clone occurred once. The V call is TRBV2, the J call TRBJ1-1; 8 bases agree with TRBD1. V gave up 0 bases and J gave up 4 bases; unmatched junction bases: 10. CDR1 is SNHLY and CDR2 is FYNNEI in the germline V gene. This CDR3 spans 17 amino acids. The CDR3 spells CASSEASGQGWRTEAFF. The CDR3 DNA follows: TGTGCCAGCAGTGAAGCGAGCGGACAGGGCTGGCGCACTGAAGCTTTCTTT.

The CDR3: CASRRYRYEQYF. CDR3 bases: TGTGCCAGCAGACGCTACAGATACGAGCAGTACTTC. The chain joins TRBV27 to TRBJ2-7; D is unresolved. Trimming removed 6 bases at V and 4 bases at J, with 10 bases between. This CDR3 is built from 12 residues. Germline CDR1 reads MNHEY; CDR2 reads SMNVEV (reference sequence).